This T cell receptor beta chain is from a study of T cells in Graves' hyperthyroidism and ophthalmopathy. J lost 4 bases, V lost 6 bases, and 6 bases had no gene match. The CDR3 has 14 residues. CDR1 is MNHEY and CDR2 is SVGEGT in the germline V gene. This clonotype has a count of ten or more. RNA transcripts gave rise to amplified TCR beta CDR3 regions. TCR CDR3 regions were first amplified by RT-PCR with HTBI primers. TCRdb recomputed calls from the multiplex PCR reads with MiXCR, one row per CDR3 protein. The sample consists of 300,000 to 350,000 distinct CDR3 sequences, 16% of them appearing once. The chain combines TRBV6-2 or TRBV6-3 with TRBJ1-1; 9 nucleotides line up with TRBD1. This TCR derives from a man aged 25-40 years with Graves' hyperthyroidism. The sample taken for sequencing was blood. CDR3 in DNA: TGTGCCAGCAGCCAAGACAGGGGGTTCACTGAAGCTTTCTTT. Translation gives CASSQDRGFTEAFF.